This TCR beta chain derives from a study of radiotherapy plus CTLA-4 blockade in lung cancer. Overall study: With approximately 33% of patients having disease control, objective responses were seen in less than 20%. Study-wide results and limits: Clones of tumor-derived TCRs expanded in blood after radiotherapy plus ipilimumab.

Of note for this clone: Its specificity is unknown.

The CDR3 is made up of 15 amino acids. From germline, CDR1 is SGHDT and CDR2 YYEEEE. Trimming at V came to 2 bases and at J to 7 bases, leaving 4 bases not matched to a gene. Some clones are missing from TCRdb's copy, which holds only in-frame ones; the method was immunoSEQ multiplex PCR. The sample holds 50,000 to 60,000 clones; roughly four fifths are singletons and the top ten take 6% to 7.5%. The genes are TRBV5-6 and TRBJ2-3; 13 bases align to TRBD2. The specimen was peripheral blood, collected from a patient treated with radiotherapy plus ipilimumab. The TCR originated in a human donor with non-small cell lung cancer whose response to radiotherapy plus ipilimumab could not be evaluated. Written as DNA, the CDR3 is TGTGCCAGCAGCTTCGGACTAGCGGGAGTAAATACGCAGTATTTT. Its protein is CASSFGLAGVNTQYF.